This T cell receptor beta chain appears in the sequencing data of a study of shared clonotypes between healthy human individuals. Trimming took 6 bases from V and 8 from J; bases not matched to a gene: 9. The CDR3 consists of 14 residues. Germline assignment: CDR1 SEHNR and CDR2 FQNEAQ (reference sequence). Data came from immunoSEQ multiplex PCR; TCRdb stores just in-frame clones and leaves some out. The sample gives 2.3 million or so clones, over 90% of which show up once; about 0.39% is in the top ten. The sequencing sample was made of naive CD4+ T cells from PBMCs. The subset here: CD45RA+ positively selected. The chain uses TRBV7-9 and TRBJ1-4; TRBD1 matches at 7 bases. This TCR was recovered from a young man in good health. Some clones in this sample may be carry-over from other donors' samples. This CDR3 reads CASSLRTGGEKLFF. The CDR3, as DNA: TGTGCCAGCAGTCTCCGGACAGGTGGAGAAAAACTGTTTTTT.